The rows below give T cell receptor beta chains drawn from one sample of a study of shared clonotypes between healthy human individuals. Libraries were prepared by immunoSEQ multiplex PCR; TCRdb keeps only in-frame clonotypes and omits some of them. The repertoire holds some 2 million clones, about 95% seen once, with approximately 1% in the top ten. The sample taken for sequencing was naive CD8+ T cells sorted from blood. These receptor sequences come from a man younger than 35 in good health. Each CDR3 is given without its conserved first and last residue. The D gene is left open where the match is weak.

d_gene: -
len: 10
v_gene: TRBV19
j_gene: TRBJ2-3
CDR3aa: ASSTGTDTQY

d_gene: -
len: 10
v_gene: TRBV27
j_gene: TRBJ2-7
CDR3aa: ASSLIGGEQY

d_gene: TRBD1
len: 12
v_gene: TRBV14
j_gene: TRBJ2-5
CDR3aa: ASSQGQGRETQY

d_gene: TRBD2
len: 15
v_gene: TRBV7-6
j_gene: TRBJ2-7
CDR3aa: ASSSPGLEGGRDEQY

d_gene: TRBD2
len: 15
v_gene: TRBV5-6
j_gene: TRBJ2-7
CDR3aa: ASSSQASGRAWGEQY

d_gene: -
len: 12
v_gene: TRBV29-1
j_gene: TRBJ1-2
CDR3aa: SVEDGLWVYGYT

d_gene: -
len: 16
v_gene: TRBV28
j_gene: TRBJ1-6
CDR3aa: ASSSLEDTWGNNSPLH

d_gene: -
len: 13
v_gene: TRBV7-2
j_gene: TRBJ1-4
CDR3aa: ASSLVDRGGEKLF

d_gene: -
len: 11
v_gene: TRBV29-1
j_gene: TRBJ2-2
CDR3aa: SALEGHTGELF

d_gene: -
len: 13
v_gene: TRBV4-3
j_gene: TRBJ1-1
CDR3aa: ASSQDATGNTEAF

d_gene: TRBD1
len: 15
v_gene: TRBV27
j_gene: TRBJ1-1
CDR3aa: ASSPGGTGGVYTEAF

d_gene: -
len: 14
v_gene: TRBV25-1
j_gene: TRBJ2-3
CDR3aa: ASSPQGAVSTDTQY

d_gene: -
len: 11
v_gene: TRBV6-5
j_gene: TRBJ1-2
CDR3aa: ASSSDRTLGYT

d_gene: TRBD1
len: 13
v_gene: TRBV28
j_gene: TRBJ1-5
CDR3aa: ASSSGGDSNQPQH